The T cell receptor beta chain described here comes from a study of T cell responses to AZD1222 COVID-19 vaccine. Findings and caveats of the study: Females outnumbered males among donors, who were mostly white British; clonal diversity was possibly underestimated.

On this clone: The antigen is unknown.

Profiling relied on immunoSEQ multiplex PCR, and the TCRdb table lists in-frame clones only, not all of them. The top ten clones hold 4.5% to 6% of a sample with 130,000 or so clones, over 85% of them seen once. The germline CDR1 and CDR2 sequences are LNHDA and SQIVND (reference sequence). Trimming cost V 7 bases and J 8 bases, with 14 bases left between them. The CDR3 covers 13 residues. The sequence was collected from an adult in good health. Sample: peripheral blood, taken on day 0 of AZD1222 vaccination. This chain uses TRBV19 with TRBJ1-4; D not certain. The CDR3, as DNA: TGTGCCAGTATCCCAGGTCCGGGGGAAAAACTGTTTTTT. Amino acids: CASIPGPGEKLFF.